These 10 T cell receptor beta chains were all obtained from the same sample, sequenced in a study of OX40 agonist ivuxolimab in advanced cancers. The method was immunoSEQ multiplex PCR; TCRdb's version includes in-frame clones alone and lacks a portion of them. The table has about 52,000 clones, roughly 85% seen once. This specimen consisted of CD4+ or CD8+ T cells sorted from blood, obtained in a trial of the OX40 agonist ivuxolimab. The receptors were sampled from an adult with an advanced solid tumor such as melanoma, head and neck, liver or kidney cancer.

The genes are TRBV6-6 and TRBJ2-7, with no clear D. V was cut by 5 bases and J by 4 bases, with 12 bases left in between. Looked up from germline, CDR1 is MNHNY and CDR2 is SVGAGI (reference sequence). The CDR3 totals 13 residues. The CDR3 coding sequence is TGTGCCAGCAGTGGTATGGTGGAGTACGAGCAGTACTTC. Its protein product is CASSGMVEYEQYF.

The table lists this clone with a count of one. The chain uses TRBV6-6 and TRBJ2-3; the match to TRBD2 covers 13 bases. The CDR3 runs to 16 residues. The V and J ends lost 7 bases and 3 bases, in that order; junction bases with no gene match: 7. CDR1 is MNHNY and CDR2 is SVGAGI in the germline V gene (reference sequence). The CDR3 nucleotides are TGTGCCAGCACCAAATCGGGACTAGCGGGGACAGATACGCAGTATTTT. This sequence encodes CASTKSGLAGTDTQYF.

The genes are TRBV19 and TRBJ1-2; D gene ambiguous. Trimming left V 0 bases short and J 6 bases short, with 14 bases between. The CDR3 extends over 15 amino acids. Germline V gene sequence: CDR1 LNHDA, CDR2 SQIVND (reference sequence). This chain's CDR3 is CASSIDHASRNGYTF. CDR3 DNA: TGTGCCAGTAGTATAGATCATGCCTCGAGGAATGGCTACACCTTC.

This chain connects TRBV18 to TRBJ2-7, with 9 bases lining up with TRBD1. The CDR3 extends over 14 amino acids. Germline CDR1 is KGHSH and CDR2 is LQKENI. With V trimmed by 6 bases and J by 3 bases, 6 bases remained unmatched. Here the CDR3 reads CASSLRGQGYEQYF. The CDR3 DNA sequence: TGTGCCAGCTCTCTACGGGGACAGGGCTACGAGCAGTACTTC.

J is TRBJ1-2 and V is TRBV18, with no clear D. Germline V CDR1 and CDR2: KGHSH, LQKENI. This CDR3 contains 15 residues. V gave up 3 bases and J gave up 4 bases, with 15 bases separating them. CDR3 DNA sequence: TGTGCCAGCTCACCCTATGGGGAGGCCCTCTATGGCTACACCTTC. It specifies CASSPYGEALYGYTF.

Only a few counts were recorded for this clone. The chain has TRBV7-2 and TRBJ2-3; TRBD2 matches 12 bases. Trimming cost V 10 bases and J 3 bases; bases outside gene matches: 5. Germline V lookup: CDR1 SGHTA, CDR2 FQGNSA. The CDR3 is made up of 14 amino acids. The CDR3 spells CATILAGGTDTQYF. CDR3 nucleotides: TGTGCCACGATACTAGCGGGGGGAACAGATACGCAGTATTTT.

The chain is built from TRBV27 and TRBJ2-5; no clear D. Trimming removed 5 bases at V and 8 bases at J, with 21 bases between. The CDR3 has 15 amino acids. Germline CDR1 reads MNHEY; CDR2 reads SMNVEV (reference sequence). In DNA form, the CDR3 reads TGTGCCAGCAGTCTTGGGTCCGGTTCGAGTGGTACCCAGTACTTC. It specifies CASSLGSGSSGTQYF.

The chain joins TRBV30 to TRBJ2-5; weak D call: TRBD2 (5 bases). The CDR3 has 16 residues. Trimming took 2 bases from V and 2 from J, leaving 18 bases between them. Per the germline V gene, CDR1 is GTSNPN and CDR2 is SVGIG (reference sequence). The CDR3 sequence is CAWSPRPGIVQETQYF. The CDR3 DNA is TGTGCCTGGAGTCCACGGCCGGGAATAGTACAAGAGACCCAGTACTTC.

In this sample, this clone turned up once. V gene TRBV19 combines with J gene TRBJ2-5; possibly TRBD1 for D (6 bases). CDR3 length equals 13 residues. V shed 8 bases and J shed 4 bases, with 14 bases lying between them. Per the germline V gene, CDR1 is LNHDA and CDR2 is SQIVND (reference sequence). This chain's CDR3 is CASGGPGGETQYF. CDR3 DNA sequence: TGTGCCAGTGGGGGCCCCGGCGGAGAGACCCAGTACTTC.

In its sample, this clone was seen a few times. Written as DNA, the CDR3 is TGTGCCACCGATAACCCAGGTCTAACCCATCAGCCCCAGCATTTT. Protein: CATDNPGLTHQPQHF. The chain combines TRBV19 with TRBJ1-5; no clear D. Looked up from germline, CDR1 is LNHDA and CDR2 is SQIVND (reference sequence). This CDR3 contains 15 residues. V was shortened by 10 bases and J by 5 bases, with 21 bases between the two germline ends. Full variable domain (missing parts from reference TRBV19 and TRBJ1-5): DGGITQSPKYLFRKEGQNVTLSCEQNLNHDAMYWYRQDPGQGLRLIYYSQIVNDFQKGDIAEGYSVSREKKESFPLTVTSAQKNPTAFYLCATDNPGLTHQPQHFGDGTRLSIL.